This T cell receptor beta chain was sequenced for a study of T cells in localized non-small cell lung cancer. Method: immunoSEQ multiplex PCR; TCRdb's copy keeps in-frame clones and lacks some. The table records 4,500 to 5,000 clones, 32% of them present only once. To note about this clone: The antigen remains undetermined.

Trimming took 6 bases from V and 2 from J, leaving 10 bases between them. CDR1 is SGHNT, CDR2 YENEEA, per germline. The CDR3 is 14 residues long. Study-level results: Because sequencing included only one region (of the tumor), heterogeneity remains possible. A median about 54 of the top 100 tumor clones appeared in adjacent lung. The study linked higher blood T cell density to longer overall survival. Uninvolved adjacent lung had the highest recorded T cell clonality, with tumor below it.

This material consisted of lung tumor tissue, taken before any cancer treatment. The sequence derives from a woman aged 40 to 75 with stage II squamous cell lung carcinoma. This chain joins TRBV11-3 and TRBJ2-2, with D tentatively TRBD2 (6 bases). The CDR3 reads CASRRDVNTGELFF. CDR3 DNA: TGTGCCAGCAGGCGGGACGTAAACACCGGGGAGCTGTTTTTT.